This is a list of T cell receptor beta chains from one sample in a study of T cell repertoires in cytomegalovirus infection. TCRdb used MiXCR to reprocess the reads, holding one entry per CDR3 protein. The repertoire holds 570,000 or so distinct CDR3 sequences, 40% seen once, with around 50% in the top ten. Their target antigens are unknown. The source was cultured PBMCs, collected from culture after CMV antigen stimulation. These receptors were collected from a human donor in good health (CMV status not recorded). Some clones in this sample may be carry-over from other donors' samples. Both conserved end residues are part of each CDR3. The D gene is left open where the match is weak. Rows give clone size only sometimes, using once, few, many, or a class for an expanded clone.

clone_size	d_call	v_call	j_call	cdr3_nt	cdr3_aa
-	TRBD2	TRBV7-2	TRBJ2-3	TGTGCCAGCAGCTTACTGGGACTAGCGGAAACAGATACGCAGTATTTT	CASSLLGLAETDTQYF
many	-	TRBV7-2	TRBJ2-5	TGTGCCAGCAGCGCAGGGACCAGACTAGAAATTAGGGAGACCCAGTACTTC	CASSAGTRLEIRETQYF
few	TRBD1	TRBV7-2	TRBJ1-5	TGTGCCAGCAGCCCGGGACAGCCCGGTTTGCTCCAGCATTTT	CASSPGQPGLLQHF
many	-	TRBV7-2	TRBJ2-2	TGTGCCAGCAGCTTAGCGCGGGGACCCGGGGAGCTGTTTTTT	CASSLARGPGELFF
-	-	TRBV7-9	TRBJ2-5	TGTGCCAGCATCCCCCCTCCGTGGGGGCTCGAAGAGACCCAGTACTTC	CASIPPPWGLEETQYF
few	-	TRBV7-8	TRBJ1-1	TGTGCCAGCAGCCCAGGCGTTGTATCTGAAGCTTTCTTT	CASSPGVVSEAFF
-	-	TRBV7-9	TRBJ1-2	TGTGCCAGCAGCCGTGGGACGGCCCATGGCTACACCTTC	CASSRGTAHGYTF
-	-	TRBV7-2	TRBJ2-1	TGTGCCAGCAGCCCGATAATGGAGGCTAATGAGCAGTTCTTC	CASSPIMEANEQFF
-	-	TRBV7-2	TRBJ1-2	TGTGCCAGCAGCTTATTGCAGGGGGGCTACACCTTC	CASSLLQGGYTF
-	-	TRBV7-6	TRBJ2-3	TGTGCCAGCAGCTCAATTTCAGATACGCAGTATTTT	CASSSISDTQYF
-	-	TRBV12-3/TRBV12-4	TRBJ1-4	TGTGCCAGCAGTTTGATAAAGTTTGGAGGGGAAGTGATTGAAAAACTGTTTTTT	CASSLIKFGGEVIEKLFF
-	TRBD1	TRBV7-2	TRBJ2-4	TGTGCCAGCAGCTTACTTGGACAGGGGGCAAGGAACATTCAGTACTTC	CASSLLGQGARNIQYF
few	-	TRBV4-1	TRBJ2-7	TGTGCCAGCAGCCAAGGTCTGGCAGGGCGAGGGACCTACGAGCAGTACTTC	CASSQGLAGRGTYEQYF
many	-	TRBV7-2	TRBJ2-3	TGTGCCAGCAGCCTCACGCCTAGCACAGATACGCAGTATTTT	CASSLTPSTDTQYF
many	-	TRBV7-8	TRBJ1-5	TGTGCCAGCAGCTTAGCGACCAATCAGCCCCAGCATTTT	CASSLATNQPQHF
-	-	TRBV5-1	TRBJ1-1	TGCGCCAGCAGTAGTGACACCGGGCAAGTTTACGCTGAAGCTTTCTTT	CASSSDTGQVYAEAFF
few	TRBD1	TRBV19	TRBJ1-5	TGTGCCAGTAGGAACAGGGGGGTTCAGCCCCAGCATTTT	CASRNRGVQPQHF
-	-	TRBV27	TRBJ2-3	TGTGCCAGCAGTTTTTTGGGGGGGGCGATCTATACGCAGTATTTT	CASSFLGGAIYTQYF
-	-	TRBV2	TRBJ1-3	TGTGCCAGCAGTCCATACAGGGTGTCGGGAACTGGAAACACCATATATTTT	CASSPYRVSGTGNTIYF
-	TRBD1	TRBV12-3/TRBV12-4	TRBJ2-1	TGTGCCAGCACCCGAGACAGGGGGTTTTCTTTCGATGAGCAGTTCTTC	CASTRDRGFSFDEQFF
-	TRBD1	TRBV18	TRBJ1-3	TGTGCCAGCTCACCCGGGACAGACATATCCCCTGGAAACACCATATATTTT	CASSPGTDISPGNTIYF
-	-	TRBV12-3/TRBV12-4	TRBJ2-7	TGTGCCAGCAGTTTGGGGACGGTTTTCGAGCAGTACTTC	CASSLGTVFEQYF
few	-	TRBV12-3/TRBV12-4	TRBJ2-5	TGTGCCAGCAGCTCAAGCATGCGCGGGACCCAGTACTTC	CASSSSMRGTQYF
few	TRBD2	TRBV29-1	TRBJ2-1	TGCAGCGTTGGAAAATCTAGCGGGAGTTTCGAGTTCTTC	CSVGKSSGSFEFF
-	TRBD1	TRBV20-1	TRBJ2-7	TGCAGTGCTAGTACGGACAGGGGTTGGGAGCAGTACTTC	CSASTDRGWEQYF
-	-	TRBV5-4	TRBJ2-3	TGTGCCAGCAGCGCCTCTTTCAGGGTGTGGACAGATACGCAGTATTTT	CASSASFRVWTDTQYF
few	TRBD2	TRBV7-2	TRBJ2-5	TGTGCCAGCAGCCTCCTTCCCTTAGCGGGGGGGTCGGTCGGAGAGACCCAGTACTTC	CASSLLPLAGGSVGETQYF
few	TRBD1	TRBV7-3	TRBJ2-3	TGTGCCAGCTCGGCGGCAGGGGGTGTAGATACGCAGTATTTT	CASSAAGGVDTQYF
-	TRBD2	TRBV5-6	TRBJ2-1	TGTGCCAGCAGTTATAGCGGGAGAGGATACAATGAGCAGTTCTTC	CASSYSGRGYNEQFF
-	-	TRBV20-1	TRBJ2-1	TGCAGTGCAGAGTACAATGAGCAGTTCTTC	CSAEYNEQFF
few	TRBD2	TRBV19	TRBJ2-3	TGTGCCAGTAGTATCTCGAGCGGGGCCGCTAGCACAGATACGCAGTATTTT	CASSISSGAASTDTQYF
few	TRBD1	TRBV6-2/TRBV6-3	TRBJ1-1	TGTGCCGGTCGGGACAGCACCAACACTGAAGCTTTCTTT	CAGRDSTNTEAFF